This T cell receptor (beta chain) was captured by sequencing in a study of cytomegalovirus exposure and HLA in healthy donors. Study overall: Out of about 180 million T cells, an earlier analysis found around 120 million unique TCR beta sequences in total. Findings and caveats of the study: TCR beta chains numbering under 200 were designated cytomegalovirus-associated. Apparent HLA restriction characterized most CMV-associated TCR beta chains in a later analysis.

There were likely unrecorded immune exposures, though donors were nominally healthy when sampled. A note on this clone: What it recognizes is unknown.

The PCR used 60 Vbeta and 13 Jbeta primers. Profiled with immunoSEQ multiplex PCR; TCRdb holds only in-frame clones, not every one. Here the sample spans 200,000 to 250,000 clones, about 83% being singletons. The V end lost 2 bases, the J end lost 10 bases, and 6 bases lay between the germline ends. Germline-derived CDR1 and CDR2 are SGHNT and YENEEA. This CDR3 comprises 11 residues. The TCR comes from a human donor in good health. This chain connects TRBV11-3 to TRBJ2-1; perhaps TRBD1 as D (5 bases). The sample was PBMCs. CDR3 residues: CASSLKGEQFF. In DNA, the CDR3 is TGTGCCAGCAGCTTAAAGGGGGAGCAGTTCTTC.